A single sample gave rise to the 32 T cell receptor beta chains below, sequenced in a study of shared T cell receptors in the human thymus. Measured with immunoSEQ multiplex PCR; TCRdb has only the in-frame clones, and not every one. The table records some 660,000 clones, around 87% of them present only once. This sample was shared with a second study, whose subject was human thymus T cells.

Sequencing was carried out using thymocytes. The source of these receptors is a boy under three years old with a congenital heart defect.

The genes are TRBV12-2 and TRBJ2-7; TRBD1 is the table's D call and was not checked against the DNA. TRBV12-2 is termed a pseudogene. CDR3 length: 17 amino acids. The CDR3 region has the DNA TGTGCAAGTCGCCCACCCAGCATCCGGGACACCTACTACGAGCAGTACTTC. Its translation is CASRPPSIRDTYYEQYF.

The genes are TRBV5-4 and TRBJ1-2, with no clear D. CDR1 SGHNT and CDR2 YYREEE come from the germline V gene (reference sequence). The CDR3 covers 14 residues. V gave up 2 bases and J gave up 3 bases, with 11 bases separating them. The CDR3: CASSFSSRDYGYTF. For the CDR3, the DNA is TGTGCCAGCAGCTTCAGTAGCCGAGACTATGGCTACACCTTC.

This rearrangement joins TRBV4-3 to TRBJ2-7; D is unclear. Germline CDR1 and CDR2: LGHNA and YSLEER. Trimming pared 5 bases from V and 0 bases from J, leaving 14 bases between. There are 15 residues in the CDR3. CDR3 nucleotide sequence: TGCGCCAGCAGCGAGGCTTACCCCCACTCCTACGAGCAGTACTTC. Its protein product is CASSEAYPHSYEQYF.

V usage is TRBV25-1 and J usage is TRBJ1-5; 7 bases map to TRBD1. The germline V gene encodes CDR1 MGHDK and CDR2 SYGVNS. The V and J ends lost 1 base and 5 bases, in that order; junction bases with no gene match: 5. This CDR3 is 15 amino acids long. The CDR3, as DNA: TGTGCCAGCAGTGAATCCGGACAGGCGGATCAGCCCCAGCATTTT. This gives the protein CASSESGQADQPQHF.

The chain couples TRBV6-1 to TRBJ2-7; tentatively, D is TRBD1 (5 bases). The CDR3 is made up of 13 amino acids. V was clipped by 6 bases and J by 3 bases, with 12 bases between them. Looked up from germline, CDR1 is MNHNS and CDR2 is SASEGT. The CDR3 DNA is TGTGCCAGCAGGTTGGACAAGAACTACGAGCAGTACTTC. As protein: CASRLDKNYEQYF.

The chain employs TRBV29-1 and TRBJ2-2; the D is unclear. The CDR3 consists of 12 residues. Looked up from germline, CDR1 is SQVTM and CDR2 is ANQGSEA. Trimming pared 6 bases from V and 3 bases from J, leaving 8 bases between. The CDR3 DNA reads TGCAGCGTCCGTCGGGACACCGGGGAGCTGTTTTTT. Translation gives CSVRRDTGELFF.

V is TRBV10-3 and J is TRBJ2-7; 10 bases are shared with TRBD2. The CDR3 consists of 16 residues. Germline V CDR1 and CDR2: ENHRY, SYGVKD. V shed 8 bases and J 3 bases; nucleotides not matched to a gene: 13. This CDR3 reads CAIWGEGTSELYEQYF. CDR3 coding DNA: TGTGCCATCTGGGGGGAAGGGACTAGCGAGCTCTACGAGCAGTACTTC.

The chain carries TRBV12-5 and TRBJ1-5, with no clear D. Germline V gives CDR1 LGHNT, CDR2 FRNRAP. There are 18 residues in the CDR3. Trimming left V 5 bases short and J 0 bases short, with 20 bases between. CDR3 coding DNA: TGTGCTAGTGGTCACGGACGGGAGAAGGGAGGTAGCAATCAGCCCCAGCATTTT. It codes for CASGHGREKGGSNQPQHF.

In DNA form, the CDR3 reads TGTGCCAGCAGTGAATACTTACCGCCCTACGAGCAGTACTTC. Protein: CASSEYLPPYEQYF. V usage is TRBV6-1 and J usage is TRBJ2-7; D is undetermined. The CDR3 loop spans 14 amino acids. CDR1 and CDR2 from the germline V gene are MNHNS and SASEGT. The ends were cut back, 2 bases at V and 2 bases at J, with 10 bases in the middle.

The chain employs TRBV5-1 and TRBJ1-1, with D uncertain. Trimming stripped 2 bases from V and 1 base from J, with 6 bases between. The CDR3 contains 13 residues. Germline values: CDR1 SGHRS, CDR2 YFSETQ. In nucleotides, the CDR3 is TGCGCCAGCAGCTTCCTCTCGAACACTGAAGCTTTCTTT. It translates to CASSFLSNTEAFF.

The chain links TRBV27 to TRBJ2-2; D uncertain. Germline V gene lookup returns CDR1 MNHEY and CDR2 SMNVEV (reference sequence). Trimming stripped 3 bases from V and 2 bases from J, with 16 bases between. This CDR3 has 17 amino acids. CDR3 region: CASSFRREYGNTGELFF. CDR3 DNA sequence: TGTGCCAGCAGTTTTAGGAGAGAGTACGGAAACACCGGGGAGCTGTTTTTT.

V and J are TRBV27 and TRBJ2-7, with 7 bases fitting TRBD1. CDR1 is MNHEY, CDR2 SMNVEV, per germline (reference sequence). The CDR3 length is 15 residues. V lost 4 bases and J lost 1; bases outside the gene matches: 7. The CDR3 here is CASSSATGTSYEQYF. The CDR3, as DNA: TGTGCCAGCAGTTCTGCGACAGGGACGTCCTACGAGCAGTACTTC.

The V and J genes are TRBV5-1 and TRBJ2-7, with 8 positions matching TRBD2. Germline V gives CDR1 SGHRS, CDR2 YFSETQ. Losses at the gene ends were 0 bases for V and 1 base for J; bases not matched to a gene: 6. The CDR3 has 16 amino acids. The DNA of the CDR3 is TGCGCCAGCAGCTTGGCCGGGGGGGGACCTTCCTACGAGCAGTACTTC. This sequence encodes CASSLAGGGPSYEQYF.

The chain has TRBV7-3 and TRBJ2-1; TRBD1 agrees at 7 bases. With V trimmed by 5 bases and J by 5 bases, 18 bases remained unmatched. This CDR3 spans 18 amino acids. Per germline, CDR1 SGHTA and CDR2 FQGTGA. CDR3 sequence: CASSHKTSRRGHHNEQFF. CDR3 DNA sequence: TGTGCCAGCAGCCACAAAACGTCCCGTAGGGGGCACCACAATGAGCAGTTCTTC.

This sequence joins TRBV4-1 and TRBJ2-2; 8 bases agree with TRBD1. The V segment lost 1 base and the J segment 1 base; nucleotides outside the gene matches: 5. This CDR3 has 17 residues. The V gene's germline CDR1 is MGHRA and CDR2 YSYEKL. The CDR3 loop reads CASSQVPGQENTGELFF. CDR3 sequence (DNA): TGCGCCAGCAGCCAAGTGCCGGGACAGGAGAACACCGGGGAGCTGTTTTTT.

The chain links TRBV14 to TRBJ2-2, with D tentatively TRBD1 (6 bases). CDR3 size: 20 residues. CDR1 is SGHDN, CDR2 FVKESK, per germline. Trimming shortened V by 4 bases and J by 4 bases, and 28 bases separated the two germline ends. The CDR3 nucleotides read TGTGCCAGCAGCCCTCCCGGTGCCAGGGGAACCCAGCCCTTCACCGGGGAGCTGTTTTTT. It codes for CASSPPGARGTQPFTGELFF.

This rearrangement joins TRBV7-2 to TRBJ2-7; D not certain. Germline CDR1 SGHTA, CDR2 FQGNSA. The CDR3 runs 18 residues. The V end lost 6 bases, the J end lost 3 bases, and 27 bases lay between the germline ends. In DNA form, the CDR3 reads TGTGCCAGCAGTTCCCGGTCGTGGCAGGTCGGCCCGGTCTACGAGCAGTACTTC. It encodes CASSSRSWQVGPVYEQYF.

This chain connects TRBV25-1 to TRBJ1-1; 10 nucleotides align to TRBD1. From germline, CDR1 is MGHDK and CDR2 SYGVNS. With 5 bases clipped from V and 5 bases from J, the junction kept 8 bases outside the gene matches. This CDR3 is 15 amino acids long. The CDR3 DNA sequence: TGTGCCAGCAGTCCGCGACAGGGGGCAGGAACTGAAGCTTTCTTT. Its protein product is CASSPRQGAGTEAFF.

The V gene is TRBV28, the J gene TRBJ2-7; the match to TRBD2 covers 8 bases. The CDR3 sequence is 20 residues long. CDR1 and CDR2 (germline): MDHEN, SYDVKM. The V segment lost 3 bases and the J segment 1 base; nucleotides outside the gene matches: 20. CDR3 DNA: TGTGCCAGCAGTTTTGATCCGGGGGGGGGCACACAGGGACCATCCTACGAGCAGTACTTC. Translating gives CASSFDPGGGTQGPSYEQYF.

The DNA for the CDR3 is TGTGCCAGCAGTGAACCCGGACAATCCTACGAGCAGTACTTC. Amino acids: CASSEPGQSYEQYF. The gene calls are TRBV25-1 and TRBJ2-7, with D possibly matching TRBD1 (5 bases). The germline V gene encodes CDR1 MGHDK and CDR2 SYGVNS. V gave up 2 bases and J gave up 1 base, with 9 bases separating them. The length of the CDR3 is 14 residues.

This clone was observed a few times. V gene TRBV4-1 combines with J gene TRBJ2-2; maybe TRBD1 (6 bases). The CDR3 totals 17 residues. The V end was cut by 4 bases, the J end by 0 bases, with 15 bases between. The germline V gene encodes CDR1 MGHRA and CDR2 YSYEKL. CDR3 residues: CASSLQGRIANTGELFF. The CDR3 region has the DNA TGCGCCAGCAGCCTCCAGGGGCGGATCGCGAACACCGGGGAGCTGTTTTTT.

The J gene is TRBJ2-7, the V gene TRBV4-3, with TRBD2 identical over 9 bases. This CDR3 is built from 17 residues. J gave up 4 bases and V 0 bases, and 10 bases lay outside the gene matches. Germline CDR1 LGHNA, CDR2 YSLEER. CDR3 coding DNA: TGCGCCAGCAGCCAAGAAGGTGGTAGCGGGAGATTGTACGAGCAGTACTTC. Protein product: CASSQEGGSGRLYEQYF.

This rearrangement joins TRBV27 to TRBJ2-3; tentatively, D is TRBD1 (7 bases). Germline V gene sequence: CDR1 MNHEY, CDR2 SMNVEV (reference sequence). The ends were cut back, 4 bases at V and 2 bases at J, with 13 bases in the middle. This CDR3 region has 15 residues. The CDR3 coding sequence is TGTGCCAGCAGTTGTGGAGGGGGCCACACAGATACGCAGTATTTT. Translating it yields CASSCGGGHTDTQYF.

V gene TRBV7-6 combines with J gene TRBJ2-3, with no clear D. V lost 2 bases to trimming and J lost 2 bases, with 14 bases between them. CDR1 is SGHVS, CDR2 FNYEAQ, per germline. This CDR3 is built from 16 residues. This chain's CDR3 is CASSLLATPLTDTQYF. CDR3 nucleotide sequence: TGTGCCAGCAGCTTACTGGCGACTCCCCTCACAGATACGCAGTATTTT. The full variable domain, its missing parts supplied by reference TRBV7-6 and TRBJ2-3, is GAGVSQSPRYKVTKRGQDVALRCDPISGHVSLYWYRQALGQGPEFLTYFNYEAQQDKSGLPNDRFSAERPEGSISTLTIQRTEQRDSAMYRCASSLLATPLTDTQYFGPGTRLTVL.

J is TRBJ2-7 and V is TRBV13, with a weak D call TRBD1 (5 bases). V was pared by 4 bases and J by 0 bases, with 13 bases between. The germline CDR1 and CDR2 sequences are PRHDT and FYEKMQ (reference sequence). CDR3 length equals 15 residues. The CDR3 reads CASSSPDKSSYEQYF. CDR3 coding DNA: TGTGCCAGCAGCTCCCCGGACAAGAGCTCCTACGAGCAGTACTTC.

The chain links TRBV5-1 to TRBJ2-3, with 8 bases that match TRBD2. J gave up 3 bases and V 2 bases, and 8 bases lay outside the gene matches. Germline values: CDR1 SGHRS, CDR2 YFSETQ. CDR3 length: 16 residues. The CDR3 protein is CASSFVGGGKTDTQYF. The CDR3 DNA reads as TGCGCCAGCAGCTTCGTAGGCGGGGGGAAGACAGATACGCAGTATTTT.

This clone showed up just a few times. The chain is built from TRBV19 and TRBJ1-1; D call uncertain. V was cut by 5 bases and J by 4 bases, with 11 bases left in between. The CDR3 runs 13 residues. CDR1 is LNHDA and CDR2 is SQIVND in the germline V gene (reference sequence). The CDR3 here is CASSRMGGTEAFF. CDR3 sequence (DNA): TGTGCCAGTAGTCGGATGGGAGGCACTGAAGCTTTCTTT.

The count of this clone is one. The chain employs TRBV18 and TRBJ2-1, with D possibly being TRBD2 (6 bases). The CDR3 runs 18 residues. The V end was cut by 5 bases, the J end by 5 bases, with 25 bases between. CDR1 and CDR2 (germline): KGHSH, LQKENI. The DNA of the CDR3 is TGTGCCAGCTCATTCGGGGGTCTCTTGTCCTACCTACACAATGAGCAGTTCTTC. Translating it yields CASSFGGLLSYLHNEQFF.

The chain is built from TRBV7-6 and TRBJ1-5; possibly TRBD1 for D (5 bases). The CDR3 covers 15 residues. Trimming removed 0 bases at V and 6 bases at J, with 12 bases between. Germline CDR1 SGHVS, CDR2 FNYEAQ. The CDR3 protein is CASSLAQGLTQPQHF. CDR3 nucleotides: TGTGCCAGCAGCTTAGCGCAGGGCTTGACTCAGCCCCAGCATTTT.

The CDR3 DNA reads TGTGCCAGCAGACCGCTCCGGGACAGGGGCCACGAGCAGTACTTC. Translating gives CASRPLRDRGHEQYF. The chain links TRBV28 to TRBJ2-7; 10 bases align to TRBD1. The length of the CDR3 is 15 residues. From germline, CDR1 is MDHEN and CDR2 SYDVKM. Germline trimming cut 6 bases from V and 5 bases from J; bases unmatched to any gene: 10.

In the case of this clone: A read error may account for a junction end that differs from germline. The chain recombines TRBV5-1 with TRBJ2-2; no definite D call. The CDR3 extends over 16 amino acids. Germline lookup yields CDR1 SGHRS and CDR2 YFSETQ. CDR3 loop: CASTSTGVQNPGELFF. The CDR3 nucleotides read TGCGCCAGCACCTCGACTGGAGTTCAGAACCCCGGGGAGCTGTTTTTT.

The genes are TRBV6-5 and TRBJ1-5; TRBD1 might be the D (6 bases). There are 16 residues in the CDR3. Per germline, CDR1 MNHEY and CDR2 SVGAGI. V gave up 4 bases and J gave up 0 bases, with 13 bases separating them. In DNA, the CDR3 is TGTGCCAGCAGTTCAATGGACAGCGATAGCAATCAGCCCCAGCATTTT. Protein product: CASSSMDSDSNQPQHF.